A selection of T cell receptor beta chains follows, all from one sample in a study of monozygotic twins with inflammatory bowel disease. Reprocessing the 5' RACE reads, TCRdb reports a single entry for every CDR3 protein and omits DNA. The sample includes 300,000 to 400,000 distinct CDR3 sequences. Sequenced material: blood. Every receptor here comes from a human donor with ulcerative colitis or Crohn's disease, or a healthy co-twin of an affected twin (not recorded which). The CDR3 runs from the conserved cysteine through the conserved F or W.

>TRBV30|TRBJ2-7
CAWSAGRGDNEQYF
>TRBV5-1|TRBJ2-2
CASSLVTGGVGELFF
>TRBV5-4|TRBJ2-3
CASQGNVDTQYF
>TRBV10-3|TRBJ2-5
CAISESSGQETQYF
>TRBV3-1|TRBJ2-3
CASSQDSGGHTDTQYF
>TRBV6-1|TRBJ2-3
CASSTAGLAGGPEADTQYF
>TRBV27|TRBJ2-1
CASSFLGTGTLRGNEQFF
>TRBV25-1|TRBJ2-1
CASGGNNEQFF
>TRBV28|TRBJ2-7
CASSFEQGPRRQYF
>TRBV20-1|TRBJ2-2
CSARFSGGDTGELFF
>TRBV7-9|TRBJ1-6
CASSLALGFVTPLHF
>TRBV11-1|TRBJ2-5
CASRKGTGGAETQYF
>TRBV4-1|TRBJ2-1
CAGSQVWQSSYNEQFF
>TRBV7-3|TRBJ2-5
CASSLTKGQGQETQYF
>TRBV3-1|TRBJ2-5
CASSPNRETQYF
>TRBV9|TRBJ2-3
CASSPRRTGNADTQYF
>TRBV20-1|TRBJ1-2
CSALVPGWASPNYGYTF
>TRBV12-3/TRBV12-4|TRBJ1-2
CASSFSRLGYGYTF
>TRBV9|TRBJ2-1
CASSSDSRNEQFF
>TRBV5-1|TRBJ2-1
CASSLFLAGSYNEQFF
>TRBV6-2/TRBV6-3|TRBJ2-3
CASSDDRLGYF
>TRBV6-2/TRBV6-3|TRBJ2-5
CASRTERGVQETQYF
>TRBV5-1|TRBJ2-2
CACSLAVIGAGELFF
>TRBV7-2|TRBJ2-2
CASSLGPRGGAGELFF
>TRBV11-2|TRBJ2-1
CASWETSFNEQFF
>TRBV5-1|TRBJ2-5
CASSLDQGGTQYF
>TRBV4-1|TRBJ2-7
CASSQQAETYEQYF
>TRBV29-1|TRBJ2-5
CSVEDLQLAGDQETQYF
>TRBV12-3/TRBV12-4|TRBJ1-5
CASSLVRRSGNSNQPQHF
>TRBV5-1|TRBJ2-7
CASSLVDGVPYEQYF
>TRBV4-3|TRBJ2-2
CASSLYSDKTGELFF
>TRBV11-3|TRBJ2-1
CASSDPGSSYNEQFF
>TRBV6-1|TRBJ1-5
CASSTTHTGQPQHF
>TRBV7-2|TRBJ1-1
CASSTNRGLMNTEAFF
>TRBV27|TRBJ2-4
CASSLTSTQSGIQYF
>TRBV9|TRBJ2-7
CASSVADRGHEQYF
>TRBV5-1|TRBJ2-1
CASSFSRGGAGTLEQFF
>TRBV7-2|TRBJ2-7
CASSESGDSYEQYF
>TRBV20-1|TRBJ2-2
CSAPGTKSSNTGELFF
>TRBV6-5|TRBJ2-5
CASSYSRGYQETQYF
>TRBV11-2|TRBJ1-2
CASSLGTGFYGYTF
>TRBV5-1|TRBJ2-3
CASSLRNGGADTQYF
>TRBV12-3/TRBV12-4|TRBJ2-1
CASSPRSGTGVRWYNEQFF